These 23 T cell receptor beta chains came from one sample sequenced in a study of blood T cell repertoires in COVID-19. Libraries were prepared by immunoSEQ multiplex PCR; TCRdb keeps only in-frame clonotypes and omits some of them. The sample has around 260,000 clones, 75% to 90% seen once. Sequencing input: peripheral blood. All receptors come from a man aged 25-40 years with active or convalescent COVID-19.

This chain uses TRBV6-2 or TRBV6-3 with TRBJ2-1; 12 nucleotides match TRBD1. The CDR3 consists of 18 residues. Germline V gives CDR1 MNHEY, CDR2 SVGEGT. The V segment lost 2 bases and the J segment 8 bases; nucleotides outside the gene matches: 13. CDR3: CASSYDLTGTGGWYEQFF. CDR3 in DNA: TGTGCCAGCAGTTACGACCTCACCGGGACAGGGGGCTGGTATGAGCAGTTCTTC.

This sequence joins TRBV2 and TRBJ1-5, with TRBD1 matching 7 bases. This CDR3 has 15 amino acids. V lost 6 bases to trimming and J lost 0 bases; unmatched junction nucleotides: 5. Looked up from germline, CDR1 is SNHLY and CDR2 is FYNNEI. Written as DNA, the CDR3 is TGTGCCAGCAGATCACAGGGGCGTAGCAATCAGCCCCAGCATTTT. It translates to CASRSQGRSNQPQHF.

The V and J genes are TRBV14 and TRBJ1-1; the D is unclear. The V end was cut by 0 bases, the J end by 4 bases, with 9 bases between. The germline V gene encodes CDR1 SGHDN and CDR2 FVKESK. CDR3 length equals 14 residues. The CDR3: CASSQDSGITEAFF. The CDR3 DNA is TGTGCCAGCAGCCAAGATAGCGGGATCACTGAAGCTTTCTTT.

The chain joins TRBV2 to TRBJ2-1, with TRBD1 matching 7 bases. Germline assignment: CDR1 SNHLY and CDR2 FYNNEI. CDR3 length: 15 amino acids. The V segment lost 2 bases and the J segment 5 bases; nucleotides outside the gene matches: 6. The CDR3 sequence is CASSEQGERDNEQFF. In DNA, the CDR3 is TGTGCCAGCAGTGAACAGGGGGAAAGGGACAATGAGCAGTTCTTC.

The genes are TRBV5-1 and TRBJ1-4; TRBD1 matches 8 bases. In germline, CDR1 is SGHRS, CDR2 YFSETQ. The CDR3 is made up of 14 amino acids. Unmatched junction bases numbered 4, after V lost 4 bases and J lost 5 bases. This chain's CDR3 is CASSTGTGNEKLFF. In nucleotides, the CDR3 is TGCGCCAGCAGCACGGGGACAGGAAATGAAAAACTGTTTTTT.

The rearrangement joins TRBV29-1 to TRBJ1-2; TRBD1 might be the D (6 bases). The CDR3 runs 13 residues. V dropped 2 bases and J dropped 3 bases, with 10 bases sitting between them. Germline-derived CDR1 and CDR2 are SQVTM and ANQGSEA. CDR3 protein: CSVEIPGDYGYTF. CDR3 DNA sequence: TGCAGCGTTGAAATTCCAGGGGACTATGGCTACACCTTC.

This chain links TRBV7-2 with TRBJ1-3; weak D call: TRBD1 (5 bases). The CDR3 is 16 amino acids. Trimming removed 2 bases at V and 2 bases at J, with 13 bases between. Germline V gives CDR1 SGHTA, CDR2 FQGNSA. In nucleotides, the CDR3 is TGTGCCAGCAGCTTACATCAGGGAGGAACTGGAAACACCATATATTTT. Translated, it gives CASSLHQGGTGNTIYF.

For this clone: Additional DNA sequences in this sample encode the identical CDR3. CDR3 coding DNA: TGTGCCAGCAGCGTAGACGGGGGGAACACTGAAGCTTTCTTT. Amino acid sequence: CASSVDGGNTEAFF. J is TRBJ1-1 and V is TRBV9; weak D call: TRBD1 (5 bases). Germline V gives CDR1 SGDLS, CDR2 YYNGEE. The CDR3 runs 14 residues. Trimming stripped 0 bases from V and 1 base from J, with 7 bases between.

The chain combines TRBV11-2 with TRBJ1-3, with D maybe TRBD1 (6 bases). Germline V gene data show CDR1 as SGHAT and CDR2 as FQNNGV. The CDR3 contains 17 residues. Trimming cost V 3 bases and J 3 bases, with 18 bases left between them. Here the CDR3 reads CASSFSGGRDHGNTIYF. The CDR3 DNA reads TGTGCCAGCAGCTTTTCGGGGGGCAGAGATCATGGAAACACCATATATTTT.

The chain is built from TRBV3-1 (or the pseudogene TRBV3-2) and TRBJ1-2, with 11 bases fitting TRBD1. The V segment lost 0 bases and the J segment 3 bases; nucleotides outside the gene matches: 6. The CDR3 contains 17 residues. From germline, CDR1 is LGHDT and CDR2 YNNKEL (reference sequence). CDR3: CASSQDLRTGGYYGYTF. CDR3 bases: TGTGCCAGCAGCCAAGATCTGCGGACAGGGGGCTACTATGGCTACACCTTC.

The chain links TRBV5-5 to TRBJ1-6, with D tentatively TRBD1 (5 bases). There are 15 residues in the CDR3. The germline CDR1 and CDR2 sequences are SGHKS and YYEKEE (reference sequence). Trimming took off 2 bases at V and 1 base at J, with 7 bases between the two ends. DNA of the CDR3: TGTGCCAGCAGCTTCAGGGATTCCTATAATTCACCCCTCCACTTT. This sequence encodes CASSFRDSYNSPLHF.

J is TRBJ1-6 and V is TRBV5-1; 10 nucleotides agree with TRBD1. The V segment lost 3 bases and the J segment 6 bases; nucleotides outside the gene matches: 9. Germline values: CDR1 SGHRS, CDR2 YFSETQ. This CDR3 is built from 17 residues. The CDR3 DNA reads as TGCGCCAGCAGCTGGACCGGGACAGGGGCCAGTAATTCACCCCTCCACTTT. It encodes CASSWTGTGASNSPLHF.

The chain joins TRBV10-3 to TRBJ2-2, with 12 bases identical to TRBD1. Germline loops: CDR1 ENHRY, CDR2 SYGVKD. V shed 6 bases and J 7 bases; nucleotides not matched to a gene: 9. The CDR3 is made up of 16 amino acids. The DNA for the CDR3 is TGTGCCATCAGCGCGCCGGGACAGGGGGCGGGCGGGGAGCTGTTTTTT. Translating gives CAISAPGQGAGGELFF.

With respect to this clone: It is likely a read error, because the conserved phenylalanine at the end of the CDR3 is missing. It is unclear where the CDR3 begins or ends on the DNA, so no DNA is shown, and the CDR3 is as TCRdb lists it. J is TRBJ1-1 and V is TRBV6-1; the table's D call, TRBD1, has no DNA check behind it. Including both end residues, the CDR3 is 14 amino acids long. Looked up from germline, CDR1 is MNHNS and CDR2 is SASEGT. The CDR3 loop is CASSGARTGGFESV.

The gene calls are TRBV12-3 or TRBV12-4 and TRBJ1-2; tentatively, D is TRBD1 (6 bases). This CDR3 region has 12 residues. V dropped 8 bases and J dropped 4 bases, with 11 bases sitting between them. The CDR3: CASAGQCYGYTF. The CDR3 DNA reads as TGTGCCAGCGCTGGACAGTGCTATGGCTACACCTTC.

V is TRBV7-7 and J is TRBJ2-1; 8 positions match TRBD1. J gave up 3 bases and V 5 bases, and 3 bases lay outside the gene matches. Germline CDR1 reads SSHAT; CDR2 reads FNYEAQ (reference sequence). The CDR3 has 14 residues. CDR3 in DNA: TGTGCCAGCAGCCCCGGGACAGGCTACAATGAGCAGTTCTTC. It codes for CASSPGTGYNEQFF.

The J gene is TRBJ2-1, the V gene TRBV7-6; 8 bases are shared with TRBD2. J gave up 8 bases and V 1 base, and 13 bases lay outside the gene matches. There are 17 residues in the CDR3. The V gene's germline CDR1 is SGHVS and CDR2 FNYEAQ. The CDR3 spells CASSLDFLGTSLDEQFF. The CDR3 coding sequence is TGTGCCAGCAGCTTAGATTTTCTGGGGACTAGTCTCGATGAGCAGTTCTTC.

The rearrangement links TRBV29-1 to TRBJ2-7; D perhaps matches TRBD1 (5 bases). Trimming removed 7 bases from V and 5 bases from J, with 18 bases in between. This CDR3 is built from 13 residues. Per the germline V gene, CDR1 is SQVTM and CDR2 is ANQGSEA. CDR3 sequence reads: CSASPTGSHEQYF. Here the CDR3 DNA reads TGCAGCGCCAGCCCTACAGGATCTCACGAGCAGTACTTC.

This clone was counted a few times. This sequence joins TRBV14 and TRBJ1-1; tentatively, D is TRBD1 (5 bases). V dropped 6 bases and J dropped 4 bases, with 9 bases sitting between them. Germline-derived CDR1 and CDR2 are SGHDN and FVKESK. There are 12 residues in the CDR3. The CDR3 is CASSRGFTEAFF. In DNA, the CDR3 is TGTGCCAGCAGTCGGGGGTTCACTGAAGCTTTCTTT.

The chain links TRBV4-3 to TRBJ2-5; tentatively, D is TRBD1 (6 bases). Germline lookup yields CDR1 LGHNA and CDR2 YSLEER. V was pared by 5 bases and J by 2 bases, with 15 bases between. This CDR3 region has 15 residues. CDR3 nucleotides: TGCGCCAGCAGCTCATTGGTGGGGGCTCAAGAGACCCAGTACTTC. Encoded protein: CASSSLVGAQETQYF.

This chain links TRBV19 with TRBJ1-1; a weak D match, TRBD1 (5 bases). The germline gives CDR1 LNHDA, CDR2 SQIVND (reference sequence). Trimming shortened V by 6 bases and J by 7 bases, and 12 bases separated the two germline ends. The CDR3 runs 12 residues. The CDR3 sequence: CASSVRGSEAFF. In DNA form, the CDR3 reads TGTGCCAGTAGCGTGCGGGGGAGTGAAGCTTTCTTT.

The rearrangement uses TRBV3-1 (or the pseudogene TRBV3-2) and TRBJ1-2; D is possibly TRBD1 (6 bases). Deletions cut 1 base from V and 5 bases from J, with 11 bases between. The germline gives CDR1 LGHDT, CDR2 YNNKEL (reference sequence). The CDR3 is 14 residues long. CDR3 loop: CASSQAGVRYGYTF. The CDR3, as DNA: TGTGCCAGCAGCCAAGCAGGGGTCAGGTATGGCTACACCTTC.

This clone has a single count. One base away lies a much larger clone, so this may be a sequencing read error. The CDR3 spells CDSSFSGPTDTQYF. The DNA for the CDR3 is TGTGACAGCAGCTTTAGCGGGCCCACAGATACGCAGTATTTT. The chain is built from TRBV13 and TRBJ2-3, with 7 bases lining up with TRBD2. The CDR3 is 14 amino acids. The V gene's germline CDR1 is PRHDT and CDR2 FYEKMQ (reference sequence).